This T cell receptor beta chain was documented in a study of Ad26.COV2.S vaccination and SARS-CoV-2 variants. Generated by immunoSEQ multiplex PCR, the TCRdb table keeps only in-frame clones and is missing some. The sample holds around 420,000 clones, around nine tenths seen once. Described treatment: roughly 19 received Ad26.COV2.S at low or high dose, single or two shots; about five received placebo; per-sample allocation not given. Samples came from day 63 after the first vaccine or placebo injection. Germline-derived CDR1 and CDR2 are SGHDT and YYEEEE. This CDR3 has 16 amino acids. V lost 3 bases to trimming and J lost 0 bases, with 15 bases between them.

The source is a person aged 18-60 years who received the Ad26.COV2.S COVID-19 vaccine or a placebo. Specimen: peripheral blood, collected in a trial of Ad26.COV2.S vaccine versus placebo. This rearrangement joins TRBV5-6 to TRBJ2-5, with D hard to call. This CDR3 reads CASSSAGIMYQETQYF. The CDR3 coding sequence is TGTGCCAGCAGCTCGGCAGGTATTATGTACCAAGAGACCCAGTACTTC.